One sample yielded the 26 T cell receptor beta chains listed below, sequenced in a study of T cell repertoires in cytomegalovirus infection. No antigens are known for them. TCRdb reprocessed the reads via MiXCR and lists one record per CDR3 protein. Among under 450,000 distinct CDR3 sequences, about 32% were seen once, and the ten largest hold roughly 14%. The source was cultured PBMCs, collected from culture after CMV antigen stimulation. These receptors were collected from a human donor in good health (CMV status not recorded). Some clones in this sample may be carry-over from other donors' samples.

This clonotype was found a few times. The rearrangement links TRBV5-5 to TRBJ2-1; 11 bases are a match to TRBD2. The V gene end was trimmed by 4 bases and the J gene end by 0 bases; junction bases not matched to a gene: 12. The CDR3 extends over 19 amino acids. Per germline, CDR1 SGHKS and CDR2 YYEKEE (reference sequence). The CDR3 is CASSNSGTSGLSSYNEQFF. CDR3 coding DNA: TGTGCCAGCAGCAACTCCGGGACTAGCGGTCTTAGCTCCTACAATGAGCAGTTCTTC.

This clonotype was detected only a few times. The chain uses TRBV7-2 and TRBJ2-5; 7 bases align to TRBD2. This CDR3 region has 15 residues. The germline V gene encodes CDR1 SGHTA and CDR2 FQGNSA. Trimming removed 7 bases from V and 1 base from J; junction bases left unmatched: 9. CDR3 coding DNA: TGTGCCAGCACCTCTAGCGGAATGGGCCAAGAGACCCAGTACTTC. Amino acids: CASTSSGMGQETQYF.

Written as DNA, the CDR3 is TGTGCCAGCAGCTTAGATGGTCCGCGGCGCACAGATACGCAGTATTTT. Encoded protein: CASSLDGPRRTDTQYF. The chain couples TRBV7-2 to TRBJ2-3; D gene uncertain. CDR3 length: 16 amino acids. V was pared by 1 base and J by 1 base, with 12 bases between. In germline, CDR1 is SGHTA, CDR2 FQGNSA.

The V and J genes are TRBV5-4 and TRBJ2-1; 14 bases align to TRBD2. The CDR3 is 16 residues long. Unmatched junction bases numbered 6, after V lost 4 bases and J lost 6 bases. Germline lookup yields CDR1 SGHNT and CDR2 YYREEE (reference sequence). CDR3 amino acids: CASSPGLAGAGNEQFF. DNA for the CDR3: TGTGCCAGCAGCCCGGGACTAGCGGGAGCGGGCAATGAGCAGTTCTTC.

This chain connects TRBV4-3 to TRBJ1-5; no definite D call. V was cut by 1 base and J by 4 bases, with 11 bases left in between. This CDR3 has 15 residues. The germline gives CDR1 LGHNA, CDR2 YSLEER. The CDR3, as DNA: TGCGCCAGCAGCCAAGCGGGCGGAAGTAATCAGCCCCAGCATTTT. Protein: CASSQAGGSNQPQHF.

This clonotype was counted many times. The V gene is TRBV7-2, the J gene TRBJ2-3, with unresolved D. CDR1 and CDR2 from the germline V gene are SGHTA and FQGNSA. This CDR3 has 15 amino acids. V was trimmed by 1 base and J by 2 bases, leaving 10 bases between them. The CDR3 spells CASSLVDKSTDTQYF. The DNA for the CDR3 is TGTGCCAGCAGCTTAGTAGACAAATCCACAGATACGCAGTATTTT.

The rearrangement joins TRBV5-4 to TRBJ1-2; perhaps TRBD1 as D (5 bases). CDR3 length equals 16 residues. Per the germline V gene, CDR1 is SGHNT and CDR2 is YYREEE (reference sequence). V was clipped by 4 bases and J by 4 bases, with 20 bases between them. Here the CDR3 reads CASSLYRSPYAYGYTF. CDR3 nucleotide sequence: TGTGCCAGCAGCCTTTACAGGTCCCCCTATGCCTATGGCTACACCTTC.

J is TRBJ2-3 and V is TRBV18, with 7 bases lining up with TRBD1. The germline CDR1 and CDR2 sequences are KGHSH and LQKENI. J lost 6 bases, V lost 0 bases, and 6 bases had no gene match. The CDR3 consists of 15 residues. Here the CDR3 DNA reads TGTGCCAGCTCACCACCGAACAGGGGTGTGGATACGCAGTATTTT. Amino acids: CASSPPNRGVDTQYF.

This sequence joins TRBV19 and TRBJ2-5, with a possible D match to TRBD1 (5 bases). Trimming pared 11 bases from V and 5 bases from J, leaving 12 bases between. CDR1 is LNHDA, CDR2 SQIVND, per germline (reference sequence). This CDR3 spans 11 amino acids. CDR3 DNA: TGTGCCGTGGGGCCACGGGAGACCCAGTACTTC. Protein: CAVGPRETQYF.

The rearrangement uses TRBV15 and TRBJ1-4, with D unresolved. Germline lookup yields CDR1 LNHNV and CDR2 YYDKDF (reference sequence). The CDR3 covers 14 residues. V lost 1 base and J lost 5, with 8 bases in between. CDR3 DNA: TGTGCCACCAGCAGAGTTGAGGGAAATGAAAAACTGTTTTTT. Translating gives CATSRVEGNEKLFF. The full variable domain, its missing parts supplied by reference TRBV15 and TRBJ1-4, is DAMVIQNPRYQVTQFGKPVTLSCSQTLNHNVMYWYQQKSSQAPKLLFHYYDKDFNNEADTPDNFQSRRPNTSFCFLDIRSPGLGDTAMYLCATSRVEGNEKLFFGSGTQLSVL.

This clonotype came up a few times. The rearrangement joins TRBV7-2 to TRBJ2-3, with TRBD2 matching 7 bases. The length of the CDR3 is 12 residues. J was trimmed by 3 bases and V by 6 bases; bases with no gene match: 0. The germline gives CDR1 SGHTA, CDR2 FQGNSA. DNA of the CDR3: TGTGCCAGCAGAGCGGGGACAGATACGCAGTATTTT. Amino acid sequence: CASRAGTDTQYF. Full variable domain (outside the CDR3, taken from reference TRBV7-2 and TRBJ2-3): GAGVSQSPSNKVTEKGKDVELRCDPISGHTALYWYRQSLGQGLEFLIYFQGNSAPDKSGLPSDRFSAERTGGSVSTLTIQRTQQEDSAVYLCASRAGTDTQYFGPGTRLTVL.

The chain carries TRBV28 and TRBJ1-5; TRBD1 matches 7 bases. Trimming at V came to 4 bases and at J to 4 bases, leaving 4 bases not matched to a gene. The CDR3 loop spans 14 amino acids. Germline values: CDR1 MDHEN, CDR2 SYDVKM. DNA for the CDR3: TGTGCCAGCAGTTCCGGGACAGAAAATCAGCCCCAGCATTTT. Translation gives CASSSGTENQPQHF.

The chain has TRBV7-2 and TRBJ2-1; D perhaps matches TRBD2 (6 bases). This CDR3 has 15 residues. Germline-derived CDR1 and CDR2 are SGHTA and FQGNSA. V was pared by 1 base and J by 4 bases, with 11 bases between. Here the CDR3 DNA reads TGTGCCAGCAGCTTAGGCGGGATTAGATACAATGAGCAGTTCTTC. Its translation is CASSLGGIRYNEQFF.

The chain links TRBV12-3 or TRBV12-4 to TRBJ2-7; maybe TRBD1 (6 bases). The germline V and J ends were trimmed by 6 bases and 1 base, with 13 bases remaining between them. The CDR3 loop spans 14 amino acids. The CDR3 sequence: CASSQGSPSYEQYF. In DNA form, the CDR3 reads TGTGCCAGCAGCCAGGGGAGTCCATCCTACGAGCAGTACTTC.

The V and J genes are TRBV6-1 and TRBJ1-5; tentatively, D is TRBD1 (5 bases). CDR1 is MNHNS and CDR2 is SASEGT in the germline V gene. The V end was cut by 3 bases, the J end by 5 bases, with 8 bases between. The CDR3 has 13 residues. The CDR3 DNA follows: TGTGCCAGCAGTGAGGGGGTCTATCAGCCCCAGCATTTT. Translated, it gives CASSEGVYQPQHF.

The chain recombines TRBV5-1 with TRBJ2-1, with D perhaps matching TRBD2 (5 bases). The germline V gene has CDR1 SGHRS and CDR2 YFSETQ. With 3 bases removed from V and 5 bases from J, the gap between germline ends came to 15 bases. The CDR3 is made up of 15 amino acids. The CDR3 nucleotides read TGCGCCAGCAGCTCCACAGCGGACCCGCACAATGAGCAGTTCTTC. Amino acid sequence: CASSSTADPHNEQFF.

The genes are TRBV4-1 and TRBJ2-7; maybe TRBD2 (6 bases). The V end lost 0 bases, the J end lost 3 bases, and 12 bases lay between the germline ends. Germline CDR1 MGHRA, CDR2 YSYEKL. This CDR3 contains 15 residues. CDR3 in amino acids: CASSQERRGYYEQYV. The CDR3, as DNA: TGCGCCAGCAGCCAAGAACGTCGGGGGTACTACGAGCAGTACGTC.

This clonotype was detected a few times. J is TRBJ1-3 and V is TRBV19; D gene uncertain. V was trimmed by 6 bases and J by 4 bases, leaving 16 bases between them. This CDR3 is built from 15 residues. Per the germline V gene, CDR1 is LNHDA and CDR2 is SQIVND (reference sequence). DNA of the CDR3: TGTGCCAGTAGCACCCTTGGACCTTTCGGAAACACCATATATTTT. Protein: CASSTLGPFGNTIYF.

V usage is TRBV10-2 and J usage is TRBJ1-5; perhaps TRBD1 as D (5 bases). Germline lookup yields CDR1 WSHSY and CDR2 SAAADI. The CDR3 contains 15 residues. V lost 6 bases and J 0 bases, leaving 12 bases between the germline ends. CDR3 DNA: TGCGCCAGCAGAGTAGGGGCGAATAGCAATCAGCCCCAGCATTTT. Translation gives CASRVGANSNQPQHF.

The gene calls are TRBV10-3 and TRBJ2-5; D remains unclear. Per the germline V gene, CDR1 is ENHRY and CDR2 is SYGVKD. V lost 2 bases to trimming and J lost 4 bases, with 8 bases between them. This CDR3 spans 13 amino acids. The CDR3 region is CAISELPGETQYF. CDR3 nucleotides: TGTGCCATCAGTGAGCTCCCAGGAGAGACCCAGTACTTC.

This clonotype was seen a handful of times. The gene calls are TRBV2 and TRBJ2-5; weak D call: TRBD1 (5 bases). CDR1 and CDR2 from the germline V gene are SNHLY and FYNNEI. Trimming removed 7 bases from V and 4 bases from J, with 13 bases in between. This CDR3 is built from 13 residues. The CDR3 sequence: CASNKRQIETQYF. DNA for the CDR3: TGTGCCAGCAATAAAAGACAGATAGAGACCCAGTACTTC.

This clonotype showed up just once. This chain uses TRBV12-3 or TRBV12-4 with TRBJ2-1; TRBD1 agrees at 7 bases. The CDR3 extends over 14 amino acids. The V gene end was trimmed by 5 bases and the J gene end by 6 bases; junction bases not matched to a gene: 7. The CDR3: CASSLQGTLNEQFF. As DNA, the CDR3 is TGTGCCAGCAGTCTACAGGGGACCCTCAATGAGCAGTTCTTC.

This clonotype was found a few times. This chain links TRBV6-5 with TRBJ2-1; D call uncertain. The CDR3 loop spans 12 amino acids. The germline gives CDR1 MNHEY, CDR2 SVGAGI. The germline V and J ends were trimmed by 7 bases and 7 bases, with 11 bases remaining between them. CDR3 region: CASTLPPNEQFF. The CDR3, as DNA: TGTGCCAGCACCCTACCCCCGAATGAGCAGTTCTTC.

At least ten counts were recorded for this clonotype. The chain carries TRBV7-8 and TRBJ2-1; the match to TRBD2 covers 15 bases. CDR1 is SGHVS and CDR2 is FQNEAQ in the germline V gene. The CDR3 contains 20 residues. V shed 0 bases and J 5 bases; nucleotides not matched to a gene: 11. The CDR3 here is CASSLARTSGRAPFDNEQFF. CDR3 coding DNA: TGTGCCAGCAGCTTAGCCCGGACTAGCGGGAGGGCCCCATTTGACAATGAGCAGTTCTTC.

This chain joins TRBV20-1 and TRBJ2-3; TRBD2 agrees at 7 bases. The germline V gene has CDR1 DFQATT and CDR2 SNEGSKA (reference sequence). This CDR3 comprises 13 residues. Trimming took 4 bases from V and 6 from J; bases not matched to a gene: 7. The CDR3 loop is CSATGLVADTQYF. CDR3 DNA: TGCAGTGCTACCGGACTAGTCGCGGATACGCAGTATTTT.

Worth noting for this clonotype: A much larger clone lies one base from this, so it may be a read error. The chain recombines TRBV7-2 with TRBJ2-5; D is possibly TRBD1 or TRBD2 (5 bases each). Looked up from germline, CDR1 is SGHTA and CDR2 is FQGNSA. CDR3 length: 14 amino acids. The CDR3 DNA reads as TGTGCCAGCAGCCGCATGTCGAGGGGAGAGACCCAGTCCTTC. Its translation: CASSRMSRGETQSF.